Listed here is a single TCR beta chain. Its antigen is unknown. The study ran the assay at deep level. The assay was immunoSEQ multiplex PCR, and TCRdb's table has in-frame clones only and misses some. The profile shows over a million clones, approximately 80% of them singletons. These data are taken from a study of shared clonotypes between healthy human individuals. Broader study findings: Four donors had around 5% of their naive CD4 clonotypes in common. The expectation was that sequencing depth would affect clonotype sharing among donors.

V lost 0 bases to trimming and J lost 3 bases, with 12 bases between them. The CDR3 is 15 amino acids. Looked up from germline, CDR1 is LNHNV and CDR2 is YYDKDF (reference sequence). This clonotype was sampled from a man in his late teens or twenties in good health. Some clones in this sample may be carry-over from other donors' samples. Sequenced: memory CD4+ T cells from PBMCs. Described subset: CD45RA-negative fraction. The chain links TRBV15 to TRBJ2-7; TRBD1 or TRBD2 may be the D gene (6 bases each). The CDR3 sequence: CATSRDAEGGYEQYF. The CDR3 DNA reads as TGTGCCACCAGCAGAGACGCAGAGGGGGGCTACGAGCAGTACTTC. The full variable domain, with the rest looked up from reference TRBV15 and TRBJ2-7, is DAMVIQNPRYQVTQFGKPVTLSCSQTLNHNVMYWYQQKSSQAPKLLFHYYDKDFNNEADTPDNFQSRRPNTSFCFLDIRSPGLGDTAMYLCATSRDAEGGYEQYFGPGTRLTVT.